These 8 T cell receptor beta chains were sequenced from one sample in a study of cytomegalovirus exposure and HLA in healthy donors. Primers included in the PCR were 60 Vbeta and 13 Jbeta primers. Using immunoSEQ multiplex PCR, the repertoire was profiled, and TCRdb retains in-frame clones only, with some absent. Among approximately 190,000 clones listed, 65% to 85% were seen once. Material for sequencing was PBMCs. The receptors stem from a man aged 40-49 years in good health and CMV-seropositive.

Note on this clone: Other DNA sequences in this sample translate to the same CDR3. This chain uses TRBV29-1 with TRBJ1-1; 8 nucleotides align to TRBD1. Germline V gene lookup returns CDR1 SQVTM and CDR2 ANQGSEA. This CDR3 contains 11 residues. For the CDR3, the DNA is TGCAGTGCAGGACAGGGCACTGAAGCTTTCTTT. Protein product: CSAGQGTEAFF.

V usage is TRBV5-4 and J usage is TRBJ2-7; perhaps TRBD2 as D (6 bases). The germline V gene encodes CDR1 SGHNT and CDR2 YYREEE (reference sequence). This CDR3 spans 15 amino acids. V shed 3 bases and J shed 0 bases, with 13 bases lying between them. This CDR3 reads CASSYSGELSYEQYF. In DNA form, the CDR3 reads TGTGCCAGCAGCTATAGCGGAGAACTCTCCTACGAGCAGTACTTC.

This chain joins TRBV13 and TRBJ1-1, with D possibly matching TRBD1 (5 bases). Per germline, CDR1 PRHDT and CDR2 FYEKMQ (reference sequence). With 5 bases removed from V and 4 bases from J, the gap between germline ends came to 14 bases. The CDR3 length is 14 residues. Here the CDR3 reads CASSPRQFSTEAFF. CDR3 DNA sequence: TGTGCCAGCAGCCCACGACAGTTTTCCACTGAAGCTTTCTTT. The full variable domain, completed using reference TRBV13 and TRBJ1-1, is AAGVIQSPRHLIKEKRETATLKCYPIPRHDTVYWYQQGPGQDPQFLISFYEKMQSDKGSIPDRFSAQQFSDYHSELNMSSLELGDSALYFCASSPRQFSTEAFFGQGTRLTVV.

The CDR3 DNA reads as TGTGCCAGCAGCTTAAGAGGGGGTAATGAAAAACTGTTTTTT. It codes for CASSLRGGNEKLFF. The rearrangement links TRBV7-3 to TRBJ1-4, with D possibly TRBD1 on 6 matching bases. Germline V gene sequence: CDR1 SGHTA, CDR2 FQGTGA. The CDR3 extends over 14 amino acids. The V end lost 1 base, the J end lost 4 bases, and 7 bases lay between the germline ends.

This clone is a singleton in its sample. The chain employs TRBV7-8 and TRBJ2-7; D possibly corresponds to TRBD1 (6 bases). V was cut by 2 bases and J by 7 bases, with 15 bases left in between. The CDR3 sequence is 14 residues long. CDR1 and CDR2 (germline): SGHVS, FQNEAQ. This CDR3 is CASSLLQGLGEQYF. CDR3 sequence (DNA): TGTGCCAGCAGCTTACTTCAGGGGCTCGGAGAGCAGTACTTC. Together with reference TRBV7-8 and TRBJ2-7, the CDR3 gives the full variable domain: GAGVSQSPRYKVAKRGQDVALRCDPISGHVSLFWYQQALGQGPEFLTYFQNEAQLDKSGLPSDRFFAERPEGSVSTLKIQRTQQEDSAVYLCASSLLQGLGEQYFGPGTRLTVT.

The CDR3 sequence: CASSSQGTPHYEQYF. DNA of the CDR3: TGTGCCAGCAGTTCTCAGGGGACCCCCCACTACGAGCAGTACTTC. The chain joins TRBV27 to TRBJ2-7; D may be TRBD1 (6 bases). The CDR3 length is 15 residues. Trimming took off 4 bases at V and 3 bases at J, with 16 bases between the two ends. Germline V gives CDR1 MNHEY, CDR2 SMNVEV (reference sequence).

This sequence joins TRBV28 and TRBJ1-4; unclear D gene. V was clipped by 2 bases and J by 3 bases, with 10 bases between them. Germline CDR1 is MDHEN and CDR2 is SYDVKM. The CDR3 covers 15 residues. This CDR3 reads CASSLGQASNEKLFF. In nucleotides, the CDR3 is TGTGCCAGCAGTTTAGGGCAGGCGTCTAATGAAAAACTGTTTTTT.

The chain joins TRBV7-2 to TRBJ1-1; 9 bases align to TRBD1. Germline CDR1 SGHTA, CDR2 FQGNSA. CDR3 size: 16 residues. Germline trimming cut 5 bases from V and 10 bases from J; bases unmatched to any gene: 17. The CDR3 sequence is CASSVTGGEALRGAFF. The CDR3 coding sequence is TGTGCCAGCAGCGTAACAGGGGGCGAAGCCTTAAGGGGAGCTTTCTTT. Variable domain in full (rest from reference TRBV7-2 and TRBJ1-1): GAGVSQSPSNKVTEKGKDVELRCDPISGHTALYWYRQSLGQGLEFLIYFQGNSAPDKSGLPSDRFSAERTGGSVSTLTIQRTQQEDSAVYLCASSVTGGEALRGAFFGQGTRLTVV.